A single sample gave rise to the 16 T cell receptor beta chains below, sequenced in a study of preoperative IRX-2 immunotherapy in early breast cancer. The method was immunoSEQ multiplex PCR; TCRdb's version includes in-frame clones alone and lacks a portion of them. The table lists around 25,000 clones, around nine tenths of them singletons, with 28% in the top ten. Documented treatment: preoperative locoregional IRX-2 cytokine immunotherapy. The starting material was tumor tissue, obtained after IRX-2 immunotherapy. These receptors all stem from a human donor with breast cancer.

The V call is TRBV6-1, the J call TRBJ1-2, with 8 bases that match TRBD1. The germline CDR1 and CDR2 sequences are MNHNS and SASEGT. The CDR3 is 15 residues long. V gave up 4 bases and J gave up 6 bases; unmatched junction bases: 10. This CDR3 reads CASSASGGAMNGYTF. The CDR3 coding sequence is TGTGCCAGCAGTGCATCAGGGGGCGCCATGAATGGCTACACCTTC.

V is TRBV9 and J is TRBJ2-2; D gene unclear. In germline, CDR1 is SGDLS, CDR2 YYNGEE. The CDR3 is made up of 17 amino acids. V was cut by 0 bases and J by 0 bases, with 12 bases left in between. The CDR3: CASSVGGRSSNTGELFF. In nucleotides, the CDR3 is TGTGCCAGCAGCGTAGGTGGTCGGTCATCGAACACCGGGGAGCTGTTTTTT.

CDR3 loop: CASSFGQGQNSPLHF. Here the CDR3 DNA reads TGTGCCAGCAGCTTCGGACAGGGCCAAAATTCACCCCTCCACTTT. The V gene is TRBV7-2, the J gene TRBJ1-6; 8 bases align to TRBD1. CDR1 SGHTA and CDR2 FQGNSA come from the germline V gene. J lost 7 bases, V lost 3 bases, and 5 bases had no gene match. There are 15 residues in the CDR3.

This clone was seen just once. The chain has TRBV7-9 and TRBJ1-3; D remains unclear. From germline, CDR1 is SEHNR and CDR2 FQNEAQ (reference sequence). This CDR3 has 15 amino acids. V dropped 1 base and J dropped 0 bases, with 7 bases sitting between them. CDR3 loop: CASSLEATSGNTIYF. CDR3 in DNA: TGTGCCAGCAGCTTAGAGGCCACCTCTGGAAACACCATATATTTT.

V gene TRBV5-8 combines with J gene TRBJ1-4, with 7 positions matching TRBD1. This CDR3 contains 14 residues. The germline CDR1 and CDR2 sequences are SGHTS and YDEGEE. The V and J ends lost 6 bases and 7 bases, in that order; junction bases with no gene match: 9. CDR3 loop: CASTGGLEFEKLFF. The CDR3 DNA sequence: TGTGCCAGCACAGGGGGACTGGAGTTTGAAAAACTGTTTTTT.

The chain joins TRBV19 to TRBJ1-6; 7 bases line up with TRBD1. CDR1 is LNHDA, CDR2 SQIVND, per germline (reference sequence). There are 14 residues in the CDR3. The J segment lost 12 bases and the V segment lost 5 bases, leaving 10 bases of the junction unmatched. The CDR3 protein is CASSAGTAVIPLHF. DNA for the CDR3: TGTGCCAGTAGTGCCGGGACAGCCGTGATACCCCTCCACTTT.

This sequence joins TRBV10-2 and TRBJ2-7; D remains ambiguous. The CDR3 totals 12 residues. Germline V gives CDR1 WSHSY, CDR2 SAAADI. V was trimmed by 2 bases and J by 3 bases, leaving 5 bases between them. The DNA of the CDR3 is TGCGCCAGCAGTGAGGCTCACTACGAGCAGTACTTC. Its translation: CASSEAHYEQYF.

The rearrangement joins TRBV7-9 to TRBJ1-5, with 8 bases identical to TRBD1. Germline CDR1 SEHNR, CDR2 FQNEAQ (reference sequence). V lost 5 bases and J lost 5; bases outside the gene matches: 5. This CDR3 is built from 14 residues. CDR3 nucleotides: TGTGCCAGCAGCAAAGGACAGGGCGATCAGCCCCAGCATTTT. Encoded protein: CASSKGQGDQPQHF.

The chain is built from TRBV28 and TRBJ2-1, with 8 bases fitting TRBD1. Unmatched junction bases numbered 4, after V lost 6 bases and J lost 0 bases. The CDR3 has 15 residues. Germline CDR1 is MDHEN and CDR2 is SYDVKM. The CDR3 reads CASSSTGVSYNEQFF. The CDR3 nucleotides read TGTGCCAGCAGCTCGACAGGGGTCTCCTACAATGAGCAGTTCTTC.

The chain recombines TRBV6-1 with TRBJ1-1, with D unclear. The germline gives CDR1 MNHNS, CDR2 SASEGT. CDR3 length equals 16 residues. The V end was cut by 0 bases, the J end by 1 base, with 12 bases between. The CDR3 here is CASSEALGVSNTEAFF. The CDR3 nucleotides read TGTGCCAGCAGTGAAGCATTAGGTGTCTCGAACACTGAAGCTTTCTTT.

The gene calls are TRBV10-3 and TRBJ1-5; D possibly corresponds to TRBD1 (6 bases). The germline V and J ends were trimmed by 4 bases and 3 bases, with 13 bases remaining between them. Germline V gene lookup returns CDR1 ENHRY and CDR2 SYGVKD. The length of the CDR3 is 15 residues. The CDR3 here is CAISASGDTNQPQHF. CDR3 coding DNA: TGTGCCATCAGTGCGAGTGGGGACACCAATCAGCCCCAGCATTTT.

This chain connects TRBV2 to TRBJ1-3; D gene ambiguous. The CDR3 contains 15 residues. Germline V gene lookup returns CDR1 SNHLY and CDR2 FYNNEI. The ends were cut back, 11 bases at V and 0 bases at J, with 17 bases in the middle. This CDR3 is CAALSRRASGNTIYF. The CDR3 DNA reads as TGTGCCGCCCTTTCCAGGCGGGCCTCTGGAAACACCATATATTTT.

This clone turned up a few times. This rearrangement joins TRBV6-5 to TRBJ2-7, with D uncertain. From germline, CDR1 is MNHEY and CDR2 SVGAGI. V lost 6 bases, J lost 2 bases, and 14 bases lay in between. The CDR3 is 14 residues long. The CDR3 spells CASSPYMETYEQYF. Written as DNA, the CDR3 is TGTGCCAGCAGCCCCTATATGGAAACCTACGAGCAGTACTTC.

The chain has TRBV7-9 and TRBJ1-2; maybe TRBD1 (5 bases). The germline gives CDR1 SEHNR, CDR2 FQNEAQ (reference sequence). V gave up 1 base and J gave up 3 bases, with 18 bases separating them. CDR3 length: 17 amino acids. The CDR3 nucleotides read TGTGCCAGCAGCTTAGGAGGTCGAACGCAGGGCTACTATGGCTACACCTTC. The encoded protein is CASSLGGRTQGYYGYTF.

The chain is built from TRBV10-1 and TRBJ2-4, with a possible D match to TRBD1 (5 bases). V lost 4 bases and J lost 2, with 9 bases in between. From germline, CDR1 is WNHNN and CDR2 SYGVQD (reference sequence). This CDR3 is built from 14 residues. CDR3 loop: CASSGQGTKNIQYF. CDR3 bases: TGCGCCAGCAGTGGGCAGGGTACCAAAAACATTCAGTACTTC.

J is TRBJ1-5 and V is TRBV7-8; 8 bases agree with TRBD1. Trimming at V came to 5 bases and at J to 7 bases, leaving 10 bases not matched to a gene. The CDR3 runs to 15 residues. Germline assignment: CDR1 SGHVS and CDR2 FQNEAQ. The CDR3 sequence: CASSPSRTGFQPQHF. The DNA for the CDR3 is TGTGCCAGCAGCCCCTCACGGACAGGGTTCCAGCCCCAGCATTTT.